This T cell receptor (beta chain) appears in the sequencing data of a study of beta chain features in type 1 diabetes. Study-wide results and limits: TCRB CDR3s were moderately but significantly shorter in Type 1 diabetes patients in all four CD4+ subsets.

This clone was seen a handful of times. No antigen is known for it. Sequenced material consisted of expressed TCRB transcripts (all of the isolated RNA was reverse transcribed). The protocol was immunoSEQ multiplex PCR, while the TCRdb copy is restricted to in-frame clones and leaves out a portion. The sample lists around 160,000 clones; about 9% were seen once. The germline V and J ends were trimmed by 3 bases and 1 base, with 11 bases remaining between them. The length of the CDR3 is 15 residues. In germline, CDR1 is KGHSH, CDR2 LQKENI. This TCR was recovered from a woman between 18 and 29 years old with type 1 diabetes. This chain joins TRBV18 and TRBJ2-3; TRBD1 might be the D (6 bases). Sequenced: central memory CD4+ T cells from blood. DNA of the CDR3: TGTGCCAGCTCACCGTCGGCAGGGGGCACAGATACGCAGTATTTT. Protein: CASSPSAGGTDTQYF.